This T cell receptor (beta chain) comes out of a study of T cells after yellow fever vaccination. Study-level results: At around 96% for CD4 and 70% to 90% for CD8, most primary-vaccination clones showed up again after the booster.

In TCRdb, the 5' RACE reads were re-called with MiXCR into one record per CDR3 protein. The repertoire holds 60,000 to 85,000 distinct CDR3 sequences, with 7.1% as singletons. This clonotype was counted a few times. What it binds is unknown. The V and J ends lost 5 bases and 4 bases, in that order; junction bases with no gene match: 8. Germline V gene lookup returns CDR1 SEHNR and CDR2 FQNEAQ (reference sequence). The CDR3 loop spans 15 amino acids. The genes are TRBV7-9 and TRBJ2-7; TRBD1 matches at 10 bases. This specimen consisted of CD8+ T cells sorted from PBMCs, obtained 4 to 5 days after the first yellow fever vaccination. The TCR originated in a man younger than 35 who received the YFV17D yellow fever vaccine. CDR3 DNA sequence: TGTGCCAGCAGCGCCGAGAGGACAGGGGGTTACGAGCAGTACTTC. This sequence encodes CASSAERTGGYEQYF.